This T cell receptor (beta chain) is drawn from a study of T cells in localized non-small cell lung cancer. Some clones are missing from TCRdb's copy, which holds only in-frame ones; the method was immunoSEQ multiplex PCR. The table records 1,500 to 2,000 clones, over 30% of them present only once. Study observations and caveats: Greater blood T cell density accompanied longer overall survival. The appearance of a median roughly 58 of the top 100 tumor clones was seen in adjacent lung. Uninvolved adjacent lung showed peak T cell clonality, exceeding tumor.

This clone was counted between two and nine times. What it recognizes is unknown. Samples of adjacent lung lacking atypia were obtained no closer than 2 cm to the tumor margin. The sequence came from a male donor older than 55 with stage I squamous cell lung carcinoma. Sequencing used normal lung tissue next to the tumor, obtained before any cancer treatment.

The CDR3 nucleotides are TGTGCCAGCTCCAGGAGGGTCTCTGGCTACACCTTC. As protein: CASSRRVSGYTF. The chain uses TRBV28 and TRBJ1-2; no clear D gene. This CDR3 region has 12 residues. V was shortened by 8 bases and J by 7 bases, with 14 bases between the two germline ends. Germline assignment: CDR1 MDHEN and CDR2 SYDVKM.